This passage covers 4 T cell receptor beta chains from one sample sequenced in a study of T cell responses to AZD1222 COVID-19 vaccine. Clones were sequenced by immunoSEQ multiplex PCR, and TCRdb holds only the in-frame ones, with some missing. The sample records 140,000 to 150,000 clones, around nine tenths being singletons. Sample: peripheral blood, taken on day 0 of MenACWY control vaccination. Receptor source: an adult in good health.

J is TRBJ1-2 and V is TRBV5-1; D is possibly TRBD1 (6 bases). The V gene's germline CDR1 is SGHRS and CDR2 YFSETQ. V was cut by 0 bases and J by 3 bases, with 18 bases left in between. The length of the CDR3 is 17 residues. CDR3 bases: TGCGCCAGCAGCTTGGCACAGGGCATTGGGGACTACTATGGCTACACCTTC. This gives the protein CASSLAQGIGDYYGYTF.

To note about this clone: The junction and the germline gene differ at one end; a read error may be behind it. The chain carries TRBV7-7 and TRBJ2-5; possibly TRBD1 or TRBD2 for D (5 bases each). The CDR3 is 15 residues long. Per the germline V gene, CDR1 is SSHAT and CDR2 is FNYEAQ (reference sequence). This CDR3 reads CASSPGREYQETQYF. CDR3 sequence (DNA): TGTGCTAGCAGCCCTGGCAGGGAGTACCAAGAGACCCAGTACTTC. Looking up the rest from reference TRBV7-7 and TRBJ2-5 gives the full variable domain: GAGVSQSPRYKVTKRGQDVTLRCDPISSHATLYWYQQALGQGPEFLTYFNYEAQPDKSGLPSDRFSAERPEGSISTLTIQRTEQRDSAMYRCASSPGREYQETQYFGPGTRLLVL.

This chain connects TRBV6-5 to TRBJ1-5; D possibly corresponds to TRBD1 (6 bases). Per the germline V gene, CDR1 is MNHEY and CDR2 is SVGAGI. V lost 6 bases and J 6 bases, leaving 12 bases between the germline ends. The CDR3 sequence is 13 residues long. The CDR3 loop is CASRTGAGQPQHF. CDR3 nucleotides: TGTGCCAGCAGAACGGGGGCCGGTCAGCCCCAGCATTTT.

V is TRBV28 and J is TRBJ2-1; 7 bases map to TRBD2. CDR3 length: 16 amino acids. In germline, CDR1 is MDHEN, CDR2 SYDVKM. Unmatched junction bases numbered 7, after V lost 2 bases and J lost 3 bases. The CDR3 DNA sequence: TGTGCCAGCAGTTTACTGGCTAGCGGCATCTACAATGAGCAGTTCTTC. Protein product: CASSLLASGIYNEQFF.